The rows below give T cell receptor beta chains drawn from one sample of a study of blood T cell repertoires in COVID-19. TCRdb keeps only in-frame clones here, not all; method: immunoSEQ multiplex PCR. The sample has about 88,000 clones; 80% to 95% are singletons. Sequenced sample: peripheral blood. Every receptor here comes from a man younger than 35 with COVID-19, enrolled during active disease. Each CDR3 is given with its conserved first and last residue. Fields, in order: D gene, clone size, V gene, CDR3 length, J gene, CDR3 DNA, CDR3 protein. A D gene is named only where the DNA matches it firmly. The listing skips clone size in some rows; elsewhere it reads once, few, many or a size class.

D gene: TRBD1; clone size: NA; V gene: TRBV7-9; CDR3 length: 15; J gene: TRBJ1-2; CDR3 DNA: TGTGCCAGCAGCGTCGGTGGACAGGGGGCACTTGGCTACACCTTC; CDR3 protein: CASSVGGQGALGYTF
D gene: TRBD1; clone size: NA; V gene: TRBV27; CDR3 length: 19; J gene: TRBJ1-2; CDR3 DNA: TGTGCCAGCAGCCGTACCATCGCCGGGACAGGGGGTAAGAACTATGGCTACACCTTC; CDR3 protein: CASSRTIAGTGGKNYGYTF
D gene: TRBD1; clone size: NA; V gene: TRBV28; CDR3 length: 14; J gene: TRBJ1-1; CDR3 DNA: TGTGCCAGCAATCTAGCACAGGGGAGCACTGAAGCTTTCTTT; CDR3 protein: CASNLAQGSTEAFF
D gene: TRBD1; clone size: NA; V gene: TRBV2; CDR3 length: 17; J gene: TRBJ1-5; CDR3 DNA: TGTGCCGGCAGTGAAGCGCGGGTTACAGGGGGCGGCCAGCCCCAGCATTTT; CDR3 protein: CAGSEARVTGGGQPQHF
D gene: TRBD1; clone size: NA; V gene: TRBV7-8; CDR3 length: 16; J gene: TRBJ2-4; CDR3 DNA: TGTGCCAGCAGCCCGAACAGGGGATCGGCCAAAAACATTCAGTACTTC; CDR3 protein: CASSPNRGSAKNIQYF
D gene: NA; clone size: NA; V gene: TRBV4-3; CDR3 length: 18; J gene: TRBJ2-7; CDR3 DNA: TGCGCCAGCAGCCAAGACCCCCCGGGGGGCGAGAACAGCTACGAGCAGTACTTC; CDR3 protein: CASSQDPPGGENSYEQYF
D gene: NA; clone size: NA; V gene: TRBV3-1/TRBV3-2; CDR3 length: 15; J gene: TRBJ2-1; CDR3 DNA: TGTGCCAGCAGCCCTCTTGAGGGATTTTACAATGAGCAGTTCTTC; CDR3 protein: CASSPLEGFYNEQFF
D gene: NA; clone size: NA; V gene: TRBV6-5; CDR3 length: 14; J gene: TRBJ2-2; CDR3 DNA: TGTGCCAGCAGACGGGACACCCACACCGGGGAGCTGTTTTTT; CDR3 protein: CASRRDTHTGELFF
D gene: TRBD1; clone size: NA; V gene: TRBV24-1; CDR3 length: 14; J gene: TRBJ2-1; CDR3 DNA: TGTGCCACCAGTGGGACAGGGTCCTACAATGAGCAGTTCTTC; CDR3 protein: CATSGTGSYNEQFF
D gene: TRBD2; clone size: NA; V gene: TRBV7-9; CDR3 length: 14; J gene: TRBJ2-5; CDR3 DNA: TGTGCCAGCAGGCCCGGGACTAGCAAAGAGACCCAGTACTTC; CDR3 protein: CASRPGTSKETQYF
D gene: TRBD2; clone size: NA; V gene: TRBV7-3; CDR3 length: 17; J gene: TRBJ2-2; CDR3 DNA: TGTGCCAGCATCCAACTAGCGGGAGGGCCCGACACCGGGGAGCTGTTTTTT; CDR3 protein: CASIQLAGGPDTGELFF
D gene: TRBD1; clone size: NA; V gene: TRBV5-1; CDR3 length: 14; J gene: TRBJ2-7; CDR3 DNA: TGCGCCAGCAGCGCACGACAGGGGAGGAACGAGCAGTACTTC; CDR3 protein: CASSARQGRNEQYF
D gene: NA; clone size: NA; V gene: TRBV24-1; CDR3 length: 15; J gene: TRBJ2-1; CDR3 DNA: TGTGCCACCAGTGAACGACAGGCCGGGTACAATGAGCAGTTCTTC; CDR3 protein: CATSERQAGYNEQFF
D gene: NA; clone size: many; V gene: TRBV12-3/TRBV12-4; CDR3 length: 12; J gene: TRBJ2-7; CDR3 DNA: TGTGCCACGTCACAGGGACCCTACGAGCAGTACTTC; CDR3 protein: CATSQGPYEQYF
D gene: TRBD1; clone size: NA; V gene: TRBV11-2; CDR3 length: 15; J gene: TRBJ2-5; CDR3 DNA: TGTGCCAGCAGCCATCGGACAGGGGTAAAAGAGACCCAGTACTTC; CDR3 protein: CASSHRTGVKETQYF
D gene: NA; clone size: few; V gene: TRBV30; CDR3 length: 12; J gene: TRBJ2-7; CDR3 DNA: TGTGCCTGGAGTACCCAGACCTACGAGCAGTACTTC; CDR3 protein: CAWSTQTYEQYF
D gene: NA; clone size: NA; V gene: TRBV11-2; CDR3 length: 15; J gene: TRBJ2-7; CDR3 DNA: TGTGCCAGCAGCTTAGGGGTAGGGGACTTCTCCGAGCAGTACTTC; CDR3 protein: CASSLGVGDFSEQYF
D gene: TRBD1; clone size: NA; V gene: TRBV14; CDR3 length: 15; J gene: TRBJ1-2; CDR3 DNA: TGTGCCAGCAGCCAGGGGGGACAGGGAAAGTATGGCTACACCTTC; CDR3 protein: CASSQGGQGKYGYTF
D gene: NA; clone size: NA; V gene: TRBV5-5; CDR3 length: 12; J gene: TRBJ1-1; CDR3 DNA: TGTGCCAGCGGACGCGGGGGGCCCGAAGCTTTCTTT; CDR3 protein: CASGRGGPEAFF
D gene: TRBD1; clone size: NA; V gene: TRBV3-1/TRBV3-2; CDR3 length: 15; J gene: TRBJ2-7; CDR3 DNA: TGTGCCAGCAGTCCACACCGGGACAGGGCCTACGAGCAGTACTTC; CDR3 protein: CASSPHRDRAYEQYF
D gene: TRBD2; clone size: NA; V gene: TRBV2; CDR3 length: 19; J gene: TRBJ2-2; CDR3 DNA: TGTGCCAGCAGAACAACAGGGAGCCCAACGCAGCGGGAGACCGGGGAGCTGTTTTTT; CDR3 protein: CASRTTGSPTQRETGELFF
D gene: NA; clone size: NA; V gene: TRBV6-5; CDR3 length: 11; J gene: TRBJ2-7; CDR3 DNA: TGTGCCGCCCAAGGGGAATACGAGCAGTACTTC; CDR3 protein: CAAQGEYEQYF
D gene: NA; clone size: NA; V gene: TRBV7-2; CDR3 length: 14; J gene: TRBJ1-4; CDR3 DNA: TGTGCCAGCAGCTTACGACAGGTCGGGGAAAAACTGTTTTTT; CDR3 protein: CASSLRQVGEKLFF
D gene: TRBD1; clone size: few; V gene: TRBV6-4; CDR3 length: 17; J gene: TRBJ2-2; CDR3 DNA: TGTGCCAGCAGTGACTCAGGACAGGACTTTAACACCGGGGAGCTGTTTTTT; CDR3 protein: CASSDSGQDFNTGELFF
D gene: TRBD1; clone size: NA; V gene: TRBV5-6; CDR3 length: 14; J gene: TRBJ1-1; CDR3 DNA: TGTGCCAGCAGCTATGGGACAGAGAACACTGAAGCTTTCTTT; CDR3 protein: CASSYGTENTEAFF
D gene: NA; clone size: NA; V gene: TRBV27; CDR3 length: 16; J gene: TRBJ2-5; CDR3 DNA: TGTGCCAGCAGCACGTCATCCCCGGGTTTCCAAGAGACCCAGTACTTC; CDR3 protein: CASSTSSPGFQETQYF
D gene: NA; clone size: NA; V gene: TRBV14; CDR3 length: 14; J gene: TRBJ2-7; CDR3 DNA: TGTGCCAGCAGCCCGAGCCAGGGTTACTACGAGCAGTACTTC; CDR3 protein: CASSPSQGYYEQYF
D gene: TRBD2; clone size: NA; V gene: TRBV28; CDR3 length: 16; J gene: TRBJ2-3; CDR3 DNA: TGTGCCAGCAGTTCCCTACTAGCGGGAGGATCAGATACGCAGTATTTT; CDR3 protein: CASSSLLAGGSDTQYF
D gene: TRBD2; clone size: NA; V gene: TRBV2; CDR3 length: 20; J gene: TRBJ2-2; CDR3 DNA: TGTGCCAGCAGTCAACCCCGGCGACAGGCCACTAGCGGTTGGGCCGGGGAGCTGTTTTTT; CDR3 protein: CASSQPRRQATSGWAGELFF
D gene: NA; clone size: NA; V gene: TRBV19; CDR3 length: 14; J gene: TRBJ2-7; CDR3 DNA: TGTGCCAGTAGTTCTTGGACCAGGGGAGCCGAGCAGTACTTC; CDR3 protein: CASSSWTRGAEQYF
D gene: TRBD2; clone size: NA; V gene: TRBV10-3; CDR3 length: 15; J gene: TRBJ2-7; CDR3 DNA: TGTGCCATCAGCCCTCGAACTAGCGGGAGGGTCGAGCAGTACTTC; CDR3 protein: CAISPRTSGRVEQYF
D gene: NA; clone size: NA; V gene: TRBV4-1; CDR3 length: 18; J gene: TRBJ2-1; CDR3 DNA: TGCGCCAGCAGCCTCCTCAAATTAGATAGAGGGTCCTACAATGAGCAGTTCTTC; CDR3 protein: CASSLLKLDRGSYNEQFF
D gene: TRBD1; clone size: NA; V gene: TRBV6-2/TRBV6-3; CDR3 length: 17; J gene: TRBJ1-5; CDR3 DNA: TGTGCCAGCAGTACCGGGACAGGTTCCCCCGGTAATCAGCCCCAGCATTTT; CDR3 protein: CASSTGTGSPGNQPQHF
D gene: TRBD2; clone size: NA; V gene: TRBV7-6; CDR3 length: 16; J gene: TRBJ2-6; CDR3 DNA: TGTGCCAGCAGCTTAGGCCGGGGGGCTGGGGCCAACGTCCTGACTTTC; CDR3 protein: CASSLGRGAGANVLTF
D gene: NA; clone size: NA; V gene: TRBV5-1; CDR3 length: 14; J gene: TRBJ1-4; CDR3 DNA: TGCGCCAGCAGCTTGGGTGGGACTAATGAAAAACTGCTTTTT; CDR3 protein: CASSLGGTNEKLLF
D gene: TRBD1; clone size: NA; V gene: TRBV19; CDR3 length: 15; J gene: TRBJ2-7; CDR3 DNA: TGTGCCAGTAGTATTGGGGACAGGGGGCCTTACGAGCAGTACTTC; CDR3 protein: CASSIGDRGPYEQYF
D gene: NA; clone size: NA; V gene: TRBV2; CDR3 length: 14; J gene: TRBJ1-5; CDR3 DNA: TGTGCCAGCAGGGAAAAGGGGATGGGACAGCCCCAGCATTTT; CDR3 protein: CASREKGMGQPQHF
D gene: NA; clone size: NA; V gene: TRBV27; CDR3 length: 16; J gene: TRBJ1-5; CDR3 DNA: TGTGCCAGCAGTTCCTCAGAAAGATATAGCAATCAGCCCCAGCATTTT; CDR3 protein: CASSSSERYSNQPQHF
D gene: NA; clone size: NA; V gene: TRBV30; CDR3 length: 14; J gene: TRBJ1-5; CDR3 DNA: TGTGCCTGGAGTGTACTTAATAGCAATCAGCCCCAGCATTTT; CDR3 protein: CAWSVLNSNQPQHF
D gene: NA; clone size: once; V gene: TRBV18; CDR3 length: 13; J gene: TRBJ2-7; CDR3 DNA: TGTGCCAGCTCAGAACTCGTAGCCTACGAGCAGTACTTC; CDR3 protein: CASSELVAYEQYF
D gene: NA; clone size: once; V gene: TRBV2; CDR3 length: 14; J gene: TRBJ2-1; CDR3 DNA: TGTGCCAGCAGTGTGGCTAGCGTATACAATGAGCAGTTCTTC; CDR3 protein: CASSVASVYNEQFF
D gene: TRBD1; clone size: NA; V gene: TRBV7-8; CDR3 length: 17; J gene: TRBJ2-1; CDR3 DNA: TGTGCCAGCAGCTTCCCACAGGGGGTAAGCTCCTACAATGAGCAGTTCTTC; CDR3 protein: CASSFPQGVSSYNEQFF
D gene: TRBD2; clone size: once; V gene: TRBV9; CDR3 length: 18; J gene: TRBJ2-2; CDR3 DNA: TGTGCCAGCAGCGTAGAGGGTTTGGCGGGAGAGAACACCGGGGAGCTGTTTTTT; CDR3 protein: CASSVEGLAGENTGELFF
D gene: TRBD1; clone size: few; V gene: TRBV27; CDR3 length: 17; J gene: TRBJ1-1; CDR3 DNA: TGTGCCAGCAGTACCACCGGACAGGGGCCCTCGAACACTGAAGCTTTCTTT; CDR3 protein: CASSTTGQGPSNTEAFF
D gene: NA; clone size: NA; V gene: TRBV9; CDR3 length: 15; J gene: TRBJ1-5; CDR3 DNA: TGTGCCAGCAGCGTAGGTCCGGGAAGCGGTCAGCCCCAGCATTTT; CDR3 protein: CASSVGPGSGQPQHF
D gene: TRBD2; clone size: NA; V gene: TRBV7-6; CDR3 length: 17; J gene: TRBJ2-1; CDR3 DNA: TGTGCCAGCAGCGGCCAGACTAGCGGGAGGGCCGATGGTGAGCAGTTCTTC; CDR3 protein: CASSGQTSGRADGEQFF
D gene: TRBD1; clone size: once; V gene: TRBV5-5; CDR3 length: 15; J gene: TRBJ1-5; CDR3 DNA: TGTGCCAGCAGCTTGGTAGGACAGGGAAGACAGCCCCAGCATTTT; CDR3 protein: CASSLVGQGRQPQHF
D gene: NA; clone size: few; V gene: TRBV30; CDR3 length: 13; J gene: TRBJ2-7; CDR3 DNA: TGTGCCTGGAGTAACGCCCCGAGGGGGGAGCAGTACTTC; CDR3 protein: CAWSNAPRGEQYF
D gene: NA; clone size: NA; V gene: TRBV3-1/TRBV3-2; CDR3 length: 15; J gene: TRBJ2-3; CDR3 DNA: TGTGCCAGCAGCCAGCCGGGAGTCCGGGGGGATACGCAGTATTTT; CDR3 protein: CASSQPGVRGDTQYF
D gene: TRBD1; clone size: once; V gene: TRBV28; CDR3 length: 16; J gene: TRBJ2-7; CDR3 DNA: TGTGCCAGCAGTGGGGGCCGGGACAGGATCTCCTACGAGCAGTACTTC; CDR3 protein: CASSGGRDRISYEQYF
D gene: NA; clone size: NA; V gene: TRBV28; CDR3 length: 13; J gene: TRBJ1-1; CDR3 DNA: TGTGCCAGCAGGATATACGGGTACACTGAAGCTTTCTTT; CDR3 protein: CASRIYGYTEAFF
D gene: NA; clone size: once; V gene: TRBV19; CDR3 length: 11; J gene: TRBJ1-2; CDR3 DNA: TGTGCCAGTAGCAACTACTATGGCTACACCTTC; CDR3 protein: CASSNYYGYTF
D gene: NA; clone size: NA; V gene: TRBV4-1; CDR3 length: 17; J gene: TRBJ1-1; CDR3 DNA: TGCGCCAGCAGCCAAGACCTGCTCAGGGTGATTCACACTGAAGCTTTCTTT; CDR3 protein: CASSQDLLRVIHTEAFF
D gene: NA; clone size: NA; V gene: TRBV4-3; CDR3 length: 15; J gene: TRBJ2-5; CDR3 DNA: TGCGCCAGCAGCCAAGTATTGTCTTGGGCGGAGACCCAGTACTTC; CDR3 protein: CASSQVLSWAETQYF
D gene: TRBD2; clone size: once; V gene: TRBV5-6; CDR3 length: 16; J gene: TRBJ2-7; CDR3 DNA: TGTGCCAGCAGCTTTAGAGGGGGAGCGGGAGCCGGCGAGCAGTACTTC; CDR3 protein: CASSFRGGAGAGEQYF
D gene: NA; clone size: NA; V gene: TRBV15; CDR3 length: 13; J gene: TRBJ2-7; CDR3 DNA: TGTGCCACCAGCAGAGATCCGGGGGACGAGCAGTACTTC; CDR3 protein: CATSRDPGDEQYF
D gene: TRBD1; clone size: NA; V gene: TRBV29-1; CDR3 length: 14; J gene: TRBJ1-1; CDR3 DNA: TGCAGCGTGGGGCTGACAGGGACGAACCCTGAAGCTTTCTTT; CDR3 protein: CSVGLTGTNPEAFF
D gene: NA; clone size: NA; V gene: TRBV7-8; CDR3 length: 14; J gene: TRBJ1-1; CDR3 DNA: TGTGCCAGCAGCGTCACAGGGATATACACTGAAGCTTTCTTT; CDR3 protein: CASSVTGIYTEAFF
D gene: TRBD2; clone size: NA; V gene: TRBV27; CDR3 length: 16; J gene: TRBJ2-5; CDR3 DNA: TGTGCCAGCAGTTTGCGAGCGGGAGGCTTTCAAGAGACCCAGTACTTC; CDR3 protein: CASSLRAGGFQETQYF